This T cell receptor (beta chain) was identified in a study of cytomegalovirus exposure and HLA in healthy donors. Study findings and constraints: Common viral pathogens (according to a later analysis) appeared linked to several of the most significant clusters.

The junction had 5 bases not matched to a gene; V was cut back by 2 bases and J by 2 bases. The CDR3 contains 15 residues. The germline V gene encodes CDR1 MNHNY and CDR2 SVGAGI (reference sequence). A note on this clone: The antigen is unknown.

PCR involved 60 Vbeta and 13 Jbeta primers. Clones were read by immunoSEQ multiplex PCR, and TCRdb kept only the in-frame ones, dropping some. This table lists about 150,000 clones. The clonotype was recovered from a woman between 45 and 60 years old in good health and CMV-seronegative. Source material: PBMCs. This chain uses TRBV6-6 with TRBJ1-2, with 7 bases aligning to TRBD1. Here the CDR3 DNA reads TGTGCCAGCAGTTACACCGGACAGGTGAACTATGGCTACACCTTC. Protein product: CASSYTGQVNYGYTF.